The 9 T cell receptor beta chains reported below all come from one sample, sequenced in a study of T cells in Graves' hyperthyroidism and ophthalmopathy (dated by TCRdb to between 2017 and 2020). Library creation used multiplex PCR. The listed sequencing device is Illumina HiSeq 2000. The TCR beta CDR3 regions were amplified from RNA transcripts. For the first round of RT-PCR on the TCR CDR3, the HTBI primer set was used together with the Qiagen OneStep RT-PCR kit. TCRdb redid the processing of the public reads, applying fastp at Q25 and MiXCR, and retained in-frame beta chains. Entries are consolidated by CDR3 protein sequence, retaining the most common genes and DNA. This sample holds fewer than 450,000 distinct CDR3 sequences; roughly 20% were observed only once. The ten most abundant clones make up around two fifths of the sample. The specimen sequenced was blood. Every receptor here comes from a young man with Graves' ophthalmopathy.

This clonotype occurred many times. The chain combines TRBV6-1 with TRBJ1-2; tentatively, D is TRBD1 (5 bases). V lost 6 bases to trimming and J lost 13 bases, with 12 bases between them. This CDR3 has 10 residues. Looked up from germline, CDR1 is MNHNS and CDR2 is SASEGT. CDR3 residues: CASSRRECTF. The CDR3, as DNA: TGTGCCAGCAGCCGCAGGGAATGCACCTTC.

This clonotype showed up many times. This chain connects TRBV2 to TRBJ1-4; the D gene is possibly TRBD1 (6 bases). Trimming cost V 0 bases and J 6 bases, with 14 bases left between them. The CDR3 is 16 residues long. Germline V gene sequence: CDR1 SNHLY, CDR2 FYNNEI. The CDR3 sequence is CASSEALGQVYEKLFF. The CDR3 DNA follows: TGTGCCAGCAGTGAAGCGCTGGGACAAGTCTATGAAAAACTGTTTTTT.

The CDR3: CASSIRDRSHEQYF. CDR3 DNA: TGTGCCAGCAGTATCCGGGACAGGTCCCACGAGCAGTACTTC. V gene TRBV27 combines with J gene TRBJ2-7; 8 nucleotides match TRBD1. Per the germline V gene, CDR1 is MNHEY and CDR2 is SMNVEV (reference sequence). CDR3 length: 14 amino acids. The trim removed 5 bases at V and 5 bases at J, leaving 8 bases unmatched.

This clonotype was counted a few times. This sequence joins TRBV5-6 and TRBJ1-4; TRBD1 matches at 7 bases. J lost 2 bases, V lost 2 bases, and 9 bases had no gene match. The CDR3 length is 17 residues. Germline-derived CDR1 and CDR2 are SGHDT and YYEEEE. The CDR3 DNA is TGTGCCAGCAGCTTAAGGGTTCTACAGGGGACTAATGAAAAACTGTTTTTT. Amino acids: CASSLRVLQGTNEKLFF.

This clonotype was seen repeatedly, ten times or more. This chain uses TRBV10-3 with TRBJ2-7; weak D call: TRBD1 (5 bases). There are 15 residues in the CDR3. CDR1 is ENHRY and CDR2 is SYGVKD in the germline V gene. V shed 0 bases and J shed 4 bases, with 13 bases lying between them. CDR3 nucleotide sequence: TGTGCCATCAGTGAGTCGATGACCAGGGAATACGAGCAGTACTTC. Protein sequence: CAISESMTREYEQYF.

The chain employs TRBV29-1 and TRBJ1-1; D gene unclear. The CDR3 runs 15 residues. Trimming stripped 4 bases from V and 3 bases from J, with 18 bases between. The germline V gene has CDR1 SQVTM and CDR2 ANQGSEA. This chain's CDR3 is CSVAGVGRSYTEAFF. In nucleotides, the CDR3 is TGCAGCGTTGCCGGGGTGGGCAGATCGTACACTGAAGCTTTCTTT.

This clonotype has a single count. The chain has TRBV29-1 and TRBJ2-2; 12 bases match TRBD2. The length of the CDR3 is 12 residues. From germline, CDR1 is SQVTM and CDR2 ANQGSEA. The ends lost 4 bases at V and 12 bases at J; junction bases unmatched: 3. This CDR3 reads CSVGTSGVQLFF. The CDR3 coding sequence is TGCAGCGTTGGGACTAGCGGGGTCCAGCTGTTTTTT.

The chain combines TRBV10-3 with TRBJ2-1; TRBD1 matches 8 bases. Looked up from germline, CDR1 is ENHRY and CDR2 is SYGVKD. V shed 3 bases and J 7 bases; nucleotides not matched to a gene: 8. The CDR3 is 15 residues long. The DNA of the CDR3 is TGTGCCATCAGTGACAAAGGACAGGGTGGGAATGAGCAGTTCTTC. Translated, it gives CAISDKGQGGNEQFF.

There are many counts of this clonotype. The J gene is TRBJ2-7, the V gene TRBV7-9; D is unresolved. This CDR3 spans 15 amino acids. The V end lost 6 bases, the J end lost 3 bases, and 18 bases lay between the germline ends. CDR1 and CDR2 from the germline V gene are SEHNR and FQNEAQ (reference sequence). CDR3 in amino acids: CASSPVDVRHYEQYF. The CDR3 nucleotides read TGTGCCAGCAGTCCAGTGGACGTTAGACACTACGAGCAGTACTTC.